The following is a T cell receptor beta chain sequence with its context. Its binding antigen is unknown. Per-nucleotide qualities are absent, and no much larger clonotype sits a single base away. Library preparation was by 5' RACE. Sequencing used an Illumina HiSeq 2000. A universal primer binding site was added through template switching, and the final cDNA carried a unique molecular identifier so that TCR cDNA molecules could be counted accurately. First-strand cDNA for TCR alpha and beta chains was synthesized from specific primers in the conserved constant-segment region. To control for contamination, each cDNA library was double barcoded with a SMART-Mk sample barcode plus Illumina barcodes. TruSeq adapter sequences, together with Illumina sample barcodes, were added in two successive PCR steps. The Illumina HiSeq platform was used with custom primers to sequence TCR alpha and beta cDNA libraries. The study's processing was this. Unique molecular identifiers were extracted from raw reads with MiGEC, and CDR3 positions were determined with MiXCR. For each individual, recombination models were inferred using an EM algorithm with the repgenHMM and IGoR tools. The analysis of shared clonotypes was done with the tcR package in R, with sharing normalized by the product of cloneset sizes. To study raw recombination without the effects of thymic and clonal selection, out-of-frame nonproductive sequences were analyzed. TCRdb passed the public sequencing reads through fastp at Q25 and MiXCR, retaining productive beta sequences. Rows with a matching CDR3 protein are joined into one entry that keeps the most common DNA and genes. The V and J calls reflect TCRdb's pipeline rather than the authors' work. The sample table holds hundreds of thousands of distinct CDR3 sequences, of which roughly 24% were seen once. Approximately 2.9% of the sample lies in the top ten.

The data stem from a study of identical twins (dated by TCRdb to about 2016). Turning to the overall study: TCR alpha and beta repertoires from monozygotic twins, unrelated adults of various ages and cord blood were deep-sequenced to test whether fetal clonotypes persist. To rule out contamination, the twin experiments were replicated at different times with different library preparation protocols.

Results the study describes overall, beyond this receptor: Compared with coincidental sharing between unrelated individuals, an excess of low generation-probability sequences was observed among out-of-frame TCR alpha sequences shared between twins. Fewer insertions were carried by abundant cord blood beta clonotypes; a weaker similar trend was observed in young adult naive repertoires, while no such trend was observed in memory repertoires. Out-of-frame TCR alpha sharing in monozygotic twins was systematically underestimated by recombination models, whereas sharing between unrelated individuals was in agreement with the recombination models. Zero-insertion analyses could be partly confounded by invariant T cells such as MAIT and iNKT, though diverse VJ usage argued against such confounding for most clonotypes. Because the same donors could not be followed over many years, the conclusions relied on cross-sectional statistical analysis. The excess sharing between twins in beta out-of-frame sequences was weaker because fewer shared sequences reduced the signal-to-noise ratio.

Relative to germline, V is 2 bases shorter and J is 10 bases shorter, with 9 bases between their ends. Measured from the cysteine to the phenylalanine, the CDR3 is 12 residues long. The read is trimmed to its CDR3 DNA, 36 bases read in frame from base 1. The germline V gene sets CDR1 to MGHDK and CDR2 to SYGVNS. Every donor in the study was a healthy Caucasian. The twin cohort comprised three pairs of female monozygotic twins, all aged roughly 18 to 30 years. Positive isolation kits from Invitrogen were used to isolate the CD4+ and CD8+ T cell populations. This sample also appeared in a second study, on T cells expressing NK-cell markers. From the second report: TCR beta-chain repertoires were profiled in sorted CD3+CD56+NKG2C+, CD3+CD56+NKG2C- and CD3+CD56-NKG2C+ T-cell subsets from about 8 donors. Among the eight sequenced donors, only one was HCMV-seronegative, while the other seven were HCMV-seropositive. In several experiments an anti-gammadeltaTCR antibody was added to restrict sorting to alphabetaTCR-expressing T cells. In over 5 donors, the dominant CD3+CD56+NKG2C+ clonotypes were among the top 10 CD8+ clonotypes and accounted for about 1.0-7.5% of CD8+ T cells. Those dominant clonotypes were again the most abundant among CD3+CD56-NKG2C+ cells in a few donors, at roughly 25-65%. Whether the expanded NKG2C-expressing T cell clones were specific for HCMV antigens remained unclear. All eight donors whose samples were sequenced were randomly selected healthy volunteers, three of them men and five women. HCMV-specific IgG was detected in serum with a commercial ELISA kit to determine HCMV serostatus. MIGEC was used to demultiplex reads and group reads by UMI, and MiTCR was used to assemble and quantify clonotypes. To exclude erroneous sequences, any TCR cDNA sequence not supported by at least two reads was discarded. The tcR package was used for downstream repertoire analysis, and clonotypes were matched across fractions by CDR3 nucleotide sequence plus V segment. VDJmatch was used to annotate antigen specificity against VDJdb, with one amino acid substitution allowed in CDR3.

The V and J genes are TRBV25-1 and TRBJ2-1, with the D gene call left open. The TCR sequence derives from a woman aged 18-29 years in good health. The sequenced sample was CD4+ T cells sorted from blood. Here is the DNA: TGTGCCAGCAGTGAACAAAACCGGGAGCAGTTCTTC. It translates to CASSEQNREQFF.